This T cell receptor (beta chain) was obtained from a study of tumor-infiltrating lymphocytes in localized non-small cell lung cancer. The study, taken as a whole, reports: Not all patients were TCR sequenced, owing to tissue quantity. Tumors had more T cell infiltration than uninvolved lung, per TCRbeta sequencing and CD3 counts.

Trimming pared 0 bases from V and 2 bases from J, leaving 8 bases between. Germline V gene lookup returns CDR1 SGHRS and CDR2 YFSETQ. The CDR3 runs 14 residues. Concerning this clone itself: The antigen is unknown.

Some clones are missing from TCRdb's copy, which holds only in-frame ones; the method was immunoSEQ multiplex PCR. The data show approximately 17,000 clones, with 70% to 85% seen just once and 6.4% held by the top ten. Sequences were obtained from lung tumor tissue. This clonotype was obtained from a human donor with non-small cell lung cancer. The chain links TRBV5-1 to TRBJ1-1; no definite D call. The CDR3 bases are TGCGCCAGCAGCTTGGTGAGTATTAACACTGAAGCTTTCTTT. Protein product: CASSLVSINTEAFF.